These 25 T cell receptor beta chains came from one sample sequenced in a study of CD8 T cells in ankylosing spondylitis. TCRdb passed the 5' RACE reads through MiXCR, listing each CDR3 protein once. The data hold 200,000 to 250,000 distinct CDR3 sequences, with about a sixth observed a single time. The study's findings and limits: Ankylosing spondylitis blood appeared to be characterized by a TCR beta motif of under 10 highly homologous variants.

These receptors lack a known antigen. Sequencing input: blood, either unsorted or a sorted T cell fraction (not recorded which). Receptor source: a male donor with ankylosing spondylitis.

V and J are TRBV12-3 or TRBV12-4 and TRBJ1-5; TRBD1 matches 7 bases. J lost 0 bases, V lost 8 bases, and 7 bases had no gene match. The CDR3 runs to 15 residues. The CDR3 nucleotides read TGTGCCAGCGGCCCAGGGACAGCTAGCAATCAGCCCCAGCATTTT. This codes for CASGPGTASNQPQHF.

This CDR3 reads CASEGAGDPQNSNQPQHF. CDR3 DNA: TGTGCCAGCGAAGGGGCCGGGGACCCACAAAACAGCAATCAGCCCCAGCATTTT. The gene calls are TRBV28 and TRBJ1-5; TRBD1 is a possible D gene (5 bases). This CDR3 spans 18 amino acids. Per germline, CDR1 MDHEN and CDR2 SYDVKM. Trimming took 8 bases from V and 1 from J, leaving 24 bases between them.

The gene calls are TRBV20-1 and TRBJ2-4; D may be TRBD2 (6 bases). The CDR3 length is 14 residues. Looked up from germline, CDR1 is DFQATT and CDR2 is SNEGSKA (reference sequence). Trimming took off 3 bases at V and 8 bases at J, with 17 bases between the two ends. The CDR3 sequence: CSARRDLSGDIQYF. Here the CDR3 DNA reads TGCAGTGCTAGGCGGGACTTGTCGGGGGACATTCAGTACTTC.

The J gene is TRBJ2-5, the V gene TRBV7-9, with D perhaps matching TRBD2 (6 bases). The CDR3 has 16 residues. V shed 6 bases and J shed 5 bases, with 22 bases lying between them. Per the germline V gene, CDR1 is SEHNR and CDR2 is FQNEAQ (reference sequence). In DNA, the CDR3 is TGTGCCAGCAGTAGGACGAGGGTGGACGGAGGGGAGACCCAGTACTTC. It encodes CASSRTRVDGGETQYF. Full variable domain (missing parts from reference TRBV7-9 and TRBJ2-5): DTGVSQNPRHKITKRGQNVTFRCDPISEHNRLYWYRQTLGQGPEFLTYFQNEAQLEKSRLLSDRFSAERPKGSFSTLEIQRTEQGDSAMYLCASSRTRVDGGETQYFGPGTRLLVL.

This clonotype has a handful of counts. V usage is TRBV20-1 and J usage is TRBJ2-7; D is perhaps TRBD2 (5 bases). The CDR3 has 14 amino acids. The germline V gene has CDR1 DFQATT and CDR2 SNEGSKA (reference sequence). V shed 0 bases and J shed 4 bases, with 13 bases lying between them. The DNA for the CDR3 is TGCAGTGCTAGAGATGAGGGTCCGGGTTACGAGCAGTACTTC. This encodes CSARDEGPGYEQYF.

CDR3 sequence: CASSFPRGLGSYEQYF. The CDR3 DNA reads as TGTGCCAGCAGTTTTCCACGGGGGCTTGGCTCCTACGAGCAGTACTTC. J is TRBJ2-7 and V is TRBV6-5, with D possibly being TRBD1 or TRBD2 (6 bases each). Trimming took off 4 bases at V and 0 bases at J, with 16 bases between the two ends. Germline CDR1 MNHEY, CDR2 SVGAGI. The CDR3 is 16 amino acids.

The chain joins TRBV12-3 or TRBV12-4 to TRBJ2-1; the D is unclear. The V and J ends lost 5 bases and 4 bases respectively, with 12 bases between them. CDR3 length: 14 residues. CDR3 bases: TGTGCCAGCAGTACCTCGGACGGATACAATGAGCAGTTCTTC. This sequence encodes CASSTSDGYNEQFF.

This clonotype occurred a few times. The chain employs TRBV12-3 or TRBV12-4 and TRBJ2-7; 9 bases agree with TRBD1. The CDR3 runs 14 residues. The V gene end was trimmed by 4 bases and the J gene end by 3 bases; junction bases not matched to a gene: 4. This CDR3 is CASSSGTGLYEQYF. CDR3 sequence (DNA): TGTGCCAGCAGTTCCGGGACAGGGCTCTACGAGCAGTACTTC.

This clonotype came up a few times. The J gene is TRBJ2-1, the V gene TRBV27; tentatively, D is TRBD2 (6 bases). The CDR3 runs 15 residues. Trimming took off 2 bases at V and 4 bases at J, with 12 bases between the two ends. The germline V gene has CDR1 MNHEY and CDR2 SMNVEV (reference sequence). DNA for the CDR3: TGTGCCAGCAGTTTAGACGGGAGCGGGTACAATGAGCAGTTCTTC. Its translation: CASSLDGSGYNEQFF.

There are a few counts of this clonotype. The gene calls are TRBV9 and TRBJ2-7; D perhaps matches TRBD1 (6 bases). V shed 0 bases and J shed 5 bases, with 15 bases lying between them. Germline loops: CDR1 SGDLS, CDR2 YYNGEE. The CDR3 has 15 residues. The CDR3 DNA reads as TGTGCCAGCAGCGTAGAAGGAGACAGGTCCGACGAGCAGTACTTC. It encodes CASSVEGDRSDEQYF. Supplemented by reference TRBV9 and TRBJ2-7, the full variable domain reads DSGVTQTPKHLITATGQRVTLRCSPRSGDLSVYWYQQSLDQGLQFLIQYYNGEERAKGNILERFSAQQFPDLHSELNLSSLELGDSALYFCASSVEGDRSDEQYFGPGTRLTVT.

The chain couples TRBV29-1 to TRBJ2-1; 12 nucleotides align to TRBD2. Per the germline V gene, CDR1 is SQVTM and CDR2 is ANQGSEA. The CDR3 spans 16 residues. Unmatched junction bases numbered 8, after V lost 2 bases and J lost 6 bases. The CDR3 here is CSVEPASGRAFNEQFF. The CDR3 DNA follows: TGCAGCGTTGAACCCGCTAGCGGGAGGGCCTTCAATGAGCAGTTCTTC.

This clonotype has a count of ten or more. The rearrangement uses TRBV18 and TRBJ2-7; tentative D call: TRBD2 (5 bases). The CDR3 sequence is 13 residues long. Germline V gives CDR1 KGHSH, CDR2 LQKENI. The V and J ends lost 2 bases and 5 bases respectively, with 10 bases between them. The CDR3, as DNA: TGTGCCAGCTCACCAGAGGCGGGCCACGAGCAGTACTTC. Its translation is CASSPEAGHEQYF.

This clonotype was counted at least ten times. The genes are TRBV4-2 and TRBJ2-7; no definite D call. V was pared by 0 bases and J by 0 bases, with 6 bases between. Germline V CDR1 and CDR2: LGHNA, YNFKEQ. The CDR3 has 14 amino acids. CDR3 amino acids: CASSQDLGSYEQYF. For the CDR3, the DNA is TGTGCCAGCAGCCAAGATCTCGGCTCCTACGAGCAGTACTTC.

This clonotype appeared many times. The chain recombines TRBV20-1 with TRBJ1-4, with D possibly matching TRBD1 (5 bases). CDR1 DFQATT and CDR2 SNEGSKA come from the germline V gene (reference sequence). Trimming cost V 6 bases and J 6 bases, with 17 bases left between them. The CDR3 runs 14 residues. The CDR3 bases are TGCAGTGCCCTCCGGGAGGGGTGGGATGAAAAACTGTTTTTT. This sequence encodes CSALREGWDEKLFF.

This clonotype was recorded a few times. The chain recombines TRBV4-1 with TRBJ2-1, with 11 bases fitting TRBD2. The V gene end was trimmed by 1 base and the J gene end by 4 bases; junction bases not matched to a gene: 3. This CDR3 is built from 16 residues. Germline assignment: CDR1 MGHRA and CDR2 YSYEKL. CDR3: CASSQVGLAEYNEQFF. The DNA of the CDR3 is TGCGCCAGCAGCCAAGTGGGACTAGCGGAGTACAATGAGCAGTTCTTC.

There are many counts of this clonotype. The chain links TRBV9 to TRBJ1-1; no clear D. This CDR3 is built from 13 residues. CDR1 and CDR2 from the germline V gene are SGDLS and YYNGEE. V shed 0 bases and J shed 1 base, with 4 bases lying between them. In DNA, the CDR3 is TGTGCCAGCAGCGTAGCTGCGAACACTGAAGCTTTCTTT. It encodes CASSVAANTEAFF. Full variable domain (outside the CDR3, taken from reference TRBV9 and TRBJ1-1): DSGVTQTPKHLITATGQRVTLRCSPRSGDLSVYWYQQSLDQGLQFLIQYYNGEERAKGNILERFSAQQFPDLHSELNLSSLELGDSALYFCASSVAANTEAFFGQGTRLTVV.

This clonotype was observed a handful of times. The chain employs TRBV5-6 and TRBJ2-1, with D possibly matching TRBD2 (7 bases). The germline V and J ends were trimmed by 1 base and 0 bases, with 14 bases remaining between them. Germline V gene sequence: CDR1 SGHDT, CDR2 YYEEEE. This CDR3 has 17 residues. Here the CDR3 reads CASSLSYREGSYNEQFF. Written as DNA, the CDR3 is TGTGCCAGCAGCTTGAGTTACAGGGAGGGCTCCTACAATGAGCAGTTCTTC.

This clonotype was recorded many times. The V and J genes are TRBV29-1 and TRBJ2-1, with 9 positions matching TRBD2. The CDR3 covers 19 residues. Germline V gives CDR1 SQVTM, CDR2 ANQGSEA. V lost 4 bases, J lost 0 bases, and 16 bases stayed unmatched. CDR3 DNA: TGCAGCGTTGGAGCGGGAGGTGCGCCATTAGCCTTCTCCTACAATGAGCAGTTCTTC. This sequence encodes CSVGAGGAPLAFSYNEQFF.

The table lists this clonotype with a few counts. The chain uses TRBV7-2 and TRBJ1-2; 9 positions match TRBD1. CDR3 length equals 15 residues. Germline V gene data show CDR1 as SGHTA and CDR2 as FQGNSA. Trimming at V came to 5 bases and at J to 5 bases, leaving 9 bases not matched to a gene. The CDR3 here is CASSPRTGDSYGYTF. The CDR3 coding sequence is TGTGCCAGCAGCCCTCGGACAGGGGACTCGTATGGCTACACCTTC.

This clonotype was picked up a small number of times. The rearrangement joins TRBV20-1 to TRBJ2-5, with 12 bases fitting TRBD2. The germline V gene has CDR1 DFQATT and CDR2 SNEGSKA (reference sequence). Trimming removed 7 bases from V and 3 bases from J; junction bases left unmatched: 9. This CDR3 region has 15 residues. In DNA form, the CDR3 reads TGCAGTGGAGGCCTCCGACTAGCGGGAGAAGAGACCCAGTACTTC. Translation: CSGGLRLAGEETQYF.

There are many counts of this clonotype. The chain has TRBV12-3 or TRBV12-4 and TRBJ1-2; 9 nucleotides match TRBD1. With V trimmed by 6 bases and J by 4 bases, 6 bases remained unmatched. This CDR3 has 14 residues. The CDR3 loop is CASRPGTGLYGYTF. The DNA of the CDR3 is TGTGCCAGCAGACCCGGGACAGGGCTCTATGGCTACACCTTC.

This chain connects TRBV9 to TRBJ1-5; a weak D match, TRBD1 (6 bases). CDR3 length: 16 residues. The germline CDR1 and CDR2 sequences are SGDLS and YYNGEE. V lost 5 bases, J lost 1 base, and 16 bases lay in between. The CDR3 DNA reads TGTGCCAGCAGACCGAACCAGGGGTACAGCAATCAGCCCCAGCATTTT. It translates to CASRPNQGYSNQPQHF.

The rearrangement joins TRBV29-1 to TRBJ2-1, with no clear D. Trimming cost V 7 bases and J 10 bases, with 20 bases left between them. Germline lookup yields CDR1 SQVTM and CDR2 ANQGSEA. The CDR3 runs to 13 residues. The chain's CDR3 is CSALTVGLWEQFF. CDR3 coding DNA: TGCAGCGCTTTAACGGTGGGGTTATGGGAGCAGTTCTTC.

The chain joins TRBV29-1 to TRBJ2-5, with a possible D match to TRBD2 (5 bases). This CDR3 has 12 amino acids. Germline V lookup: CDR1 SQVTM, CDR2 ANQGSEA. Trimming stripped 5 bases from V and 0 bases from J, with 7 bases between. The CDR3 loop reads CSVNGDQETQYF. The DNA for the CDR3 is TGCAGCGTTAACGGGGACCAAGAGACCCAGTACTTC. Based on the CDR3 plus reference TRBV29-1 and TRBJ2-5, the full variable domain is SAVISQKPSRDICQRGTSLTIQCQVDSQVTMMFWYRQQPGQSLTLIATANQGSEATYESGFVIDKFPISRPNLTFSTLTVSNMSPEDSSIYLCSVNGDQETQYFGPGTRLLVL.

The chain recombines TRBV9 with TRBJ2-2; the match to TRBD1 covers 7 bases. The germline V gene encodes CDR1 SGDLS and CDR2 YYNGEE. V was clipped by 2 bases and J by 4 bases; unmatched bases: 5. This CDR3 has 15 residues. CDR3 amino acids: CASSVTGFSTGELFF. CDR3 DNA: TGTGCCAGCAGCGTGACAGGGTTCTCCACCGGGGAGCTGTTTTTT.